These T cell receptor beta chains were read from a single sample in a study of blood T cell repertoires in COVID-19. Assay used: immunoSEQ multiplex PCR; TCRdb lists only in-frame clones, some missing. The sample includes more than 55,000 clones, roughly four fifths of them seen just once. Sequencing used peripheral blood. Receptors were obtained from a woman aged 50 to 60 with active or convalescent COVID-19. The CDR3 runs from the conserved cysteine through the conserved F or W. Each record gives: CDR3 length, J gene, V gene, D gene, clone size, CDR3 DNA, CDR3 protein. The D gene is left open where the match is weak. Part of the rows lack a size; the others show once, few, many or a class for expanded clones.

>16|TRBJ1-6|TRBV5-5|.|.
TGTGCCAGCAGCGACCGGAGGGCCGGACATAATTCACCCCTCCACTTT
CASSDRRAGHNSPLHF
>12|TRBJ2-7|TRBV11-1|.|.
TGTGCCAGCAGCTCGGACAGCTACGAGCAGTACTTC
CASSSDSYEQYF
>15|TRBJ2-3|TRBV11-2|TRBD2|.
TGTGCCAGCAGCTTACGAGGACTAGGAGCAGATACGCAGTATTTT
CASSLRGLGADTQYF
>17|TRBJ1-3|TRBV2|.|.
TGTGCCAGCAGTGATCAGGGAGGACAACGACCAGGAAACACCATATATTTT
CASSDQGGQRPGNTIYF
>16|TRBJ1-6|TRBV2|.|once
TGTGCCAGCAGTGGACAGGCGGTTTGGGGTAATTCACCCCTCCACTTT
CASSGQAVWGNSPLHF
>15|TRBJ1-1|TRBV4-3|.|.
TGCGCCAGCAGCCAAGATTTTGGCAGTAACACTGAAGCTTTCTTT
CASSQDFGSNTEAFF
>15|TRBJ2-5|TRBV2|TRBD2|.
TGTGCCAGCAGTGGAATCGCGGGAGGGCGGGAGACCCAGTACTTC
CASSGIAGGRETQYF
>13|TRBJ1-2|TRBV6-1|TRBD1|once
TGTGCCAGCGGGACAGGGGGATCCTATGGCTACACCTTC
CASGTGGSYGYTF
>15|TRBJ2-3|TRBV28|TRBD1|.
TGTGCCAGCAGTTCGTGGACAGGGGGGAGAGATACGCAGTATTTT
CASSSWTGGRDTQYF
>13|TRBJ2-1|TRBV3-1/TRBV3-2|.|.
TGTGCCAGCAGCCACGGAGGTAGGAATGAGCAGTTCTTC
CASSHGGRNEQFF
>15|TRBJ2-1|TRBV28|TRBD2|few
TGTGCCAGCACCCAAACCGGGACTACGCCCAATGAGCAGTTCTTC
CASTQTGTTPNEQFF
>13|TRBJ2-1|TRBV9|.|.
TGTGCCAGCAGCGTAGACGGGAAGAATGAGCAGTTCTTC
CASSVDGKNEQFF
>14|TRBJ2-2|TRBV24-1|TRBD2|few
TGTGCCACCAGGACTAGCGGGAGAACCGGGGAGCTGTTTTTT
CATRTSGRTGELFF
>11|TRBJ1-2|TRBV10-3|.|.
TGTGCCATCAGACTTGGTTATGGCTACACCTTC
CAIRLGYGYTF
>14|TRBJ2-3|TRBV7-3|TRBD2|.
TGTGCCAGCAGCTTGGGAGGGCCAATGGATACGCAGTATTTT
CASSLGGPMDTQYF
>16|TRBJ1-6|TRBV6-4|TRBD1|few
TGTGCCAGCAGTGACGCGGCAGGGGGAGATAATTCACCCCTCCACTTT
CASSDAAGGDNSPLHF